This TCR beta chain was sequenced for a study of cytomegalovirus exposure and HLA in healthy donors. The V gene end was trimmed by 2 bases and the J gene end by 6 bases; junction bases not matched to a gene: 16. Germline-derived CDR1 and CDR2 are KGHSH and LQKENI. The CDR3 contains 18 residues. It was with 60 Vbeta and 13 Jbeta primers that the PCR ran. Method: immunoSEQ multiplex PCR; TCRdb's copy keeps in-frame clones and lacks some. The sample yields 100,000 to 150,000 clones, 80% seen once. Input material: PBMCs. The receptor's source is a man aged 25-45 years in good health and CMV-seropositive. The rearrangement joins TRBV18 to TRBJ2-1; the match to TRBD1 covers 7 bases. This CDR3 is CASSPRQLSGTVTNEQFF. In nucleotides, the CDR3 is TGTGCCAGCTCACCAAGGCAATTGTCGGGGACAGTCACCAATGAGCAGTTCTTC.